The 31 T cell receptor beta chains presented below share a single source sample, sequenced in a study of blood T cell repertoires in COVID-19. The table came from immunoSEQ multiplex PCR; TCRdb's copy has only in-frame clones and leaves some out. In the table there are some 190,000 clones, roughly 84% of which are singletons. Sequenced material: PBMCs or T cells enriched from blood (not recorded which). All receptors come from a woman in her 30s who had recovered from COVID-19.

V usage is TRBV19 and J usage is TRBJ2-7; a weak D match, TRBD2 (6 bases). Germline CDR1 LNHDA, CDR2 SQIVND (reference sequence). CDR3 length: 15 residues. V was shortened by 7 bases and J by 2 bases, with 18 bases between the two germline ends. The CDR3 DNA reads TGTGCCAGTAACAATGCGGGACTCGGGACCTACGAGCAGTACTTC. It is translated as CASNNAGLGTYEQYF.

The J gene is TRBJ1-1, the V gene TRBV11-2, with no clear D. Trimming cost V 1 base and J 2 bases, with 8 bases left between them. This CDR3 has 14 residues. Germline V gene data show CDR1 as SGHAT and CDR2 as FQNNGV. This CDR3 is CASSLVNRNTEAFF. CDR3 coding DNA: TGTGCCAGCAGCTTAGTGAACAGAAACACTGAAGCTTTCTTT. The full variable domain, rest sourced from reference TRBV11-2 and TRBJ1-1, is EAGVAQSPRYKIIEKRQSVAFWCNPISGHATLYWYQQILGQGPKLLIQFQNNGVVDDSQLPKDRFSAERLKGVDSTLKIQPAKLEDSAVYLCASSLVNRNTEAFFGQGTRLTVV.

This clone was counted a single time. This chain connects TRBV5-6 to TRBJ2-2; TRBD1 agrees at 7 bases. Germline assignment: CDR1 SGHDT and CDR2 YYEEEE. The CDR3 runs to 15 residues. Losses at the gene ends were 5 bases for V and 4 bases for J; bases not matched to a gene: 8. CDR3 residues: CASSLTGAGTGELFF. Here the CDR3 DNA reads TGTGCCAGCAGTCTTACAGGGGCGGGCACCGGGGAGCTGTTTTTT.

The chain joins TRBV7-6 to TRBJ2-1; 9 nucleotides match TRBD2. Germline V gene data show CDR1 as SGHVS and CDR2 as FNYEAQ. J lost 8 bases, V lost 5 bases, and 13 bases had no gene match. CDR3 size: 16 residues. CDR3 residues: CASSPRLGSGSYEQFF. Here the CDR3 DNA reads TGTGCCAGCAGCCCCCGATTAGGTAGCGGGAGTTATGAGCAGTTCTTC.

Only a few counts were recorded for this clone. The CDR3 bases are TGCAGCGTGAGGAGGGGCACAGATACGCAGTATTTT. This translates into CSVRRGTDTQYF. V gene TRBV29-1 combines with J gene TRBJ2-3; TRBD2 might be the D (6 bases). V was pared by 6 bases and J by 1 base, with 8 bases between. Germline-derived CDR1 and CDR2 are SQVTM and ANQGSEA. The CDR3 consists of 12 residues.

CDR3 sequence: CASSDARFSGGTDTQYF. The CDR3 DNA is TGTGCCAGCAGTGACGCTCGGTTCTCCGGTGGCACAGATACGCAGTATTTT. The chain is built from TRBV6-1 and TRBJ2-3, with no clear D. This CDR3 is 17 amino acids long. Germline CDR1 and CDR2: MNHNS and SASEGT. V dropped 3 bases and J dropped 1 base, with 17 bases sitting between them.

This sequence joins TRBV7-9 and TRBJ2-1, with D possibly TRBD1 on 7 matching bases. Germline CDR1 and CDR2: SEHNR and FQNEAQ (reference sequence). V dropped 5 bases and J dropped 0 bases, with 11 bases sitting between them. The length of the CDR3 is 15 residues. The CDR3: CASSAGQYSYNEQFF. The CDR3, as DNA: TGTGCCAGCAGCGCGGGACAGTACTCCTACAATGAGCAGTTCTTC.

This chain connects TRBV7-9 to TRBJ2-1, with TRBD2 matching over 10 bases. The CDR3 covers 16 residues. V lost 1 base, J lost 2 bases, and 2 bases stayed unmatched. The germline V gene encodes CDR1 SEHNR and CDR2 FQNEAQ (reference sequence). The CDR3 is CASSLVSGGTYNEQFF. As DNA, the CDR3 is TGTGCCAGCAGCTTAGTTAGCGGGGGGACCTACAATGAGCAGTTCTTC.

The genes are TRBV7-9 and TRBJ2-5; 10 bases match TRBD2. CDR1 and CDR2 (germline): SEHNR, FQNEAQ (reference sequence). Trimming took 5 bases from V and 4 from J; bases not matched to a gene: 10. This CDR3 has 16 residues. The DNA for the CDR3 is TGTGCCAGCAGCCCCCTGGCTAGCGGGAGCAGAGAGACCCAGTACTTC. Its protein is CASSPLASGSRETQYF.

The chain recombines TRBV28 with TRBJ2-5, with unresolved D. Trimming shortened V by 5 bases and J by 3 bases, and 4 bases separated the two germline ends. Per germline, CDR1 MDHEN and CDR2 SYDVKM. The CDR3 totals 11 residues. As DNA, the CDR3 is TGTGCCAGCAGTACTGAAGAGACCCAGTACTTC. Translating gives CASSTEETQYF.

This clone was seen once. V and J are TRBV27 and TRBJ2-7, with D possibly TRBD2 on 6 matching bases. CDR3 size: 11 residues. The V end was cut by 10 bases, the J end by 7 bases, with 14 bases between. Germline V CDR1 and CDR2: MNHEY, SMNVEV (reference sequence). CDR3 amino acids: CAKKNAGEQYF. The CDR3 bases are TGTGCCAAGAAGAACGCGGGGGAGCAGTACTTC.

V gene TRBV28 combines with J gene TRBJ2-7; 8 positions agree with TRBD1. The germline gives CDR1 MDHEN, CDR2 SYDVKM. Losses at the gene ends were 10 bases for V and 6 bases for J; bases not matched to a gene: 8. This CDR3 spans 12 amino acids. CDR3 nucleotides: TGTGCCACCCGGACAGGGACTCTCGAGCAGTACGTC. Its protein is CATRTGTLEQYV.

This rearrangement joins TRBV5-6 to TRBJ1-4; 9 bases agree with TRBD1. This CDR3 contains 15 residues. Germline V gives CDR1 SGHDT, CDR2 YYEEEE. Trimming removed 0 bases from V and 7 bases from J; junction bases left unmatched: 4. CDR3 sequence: CASSLVDRGGEKLFF. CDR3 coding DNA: TGTGCCAGCAGCTTGGTGGACAGGGGAGGTGAAAAACTGTTTTTT.

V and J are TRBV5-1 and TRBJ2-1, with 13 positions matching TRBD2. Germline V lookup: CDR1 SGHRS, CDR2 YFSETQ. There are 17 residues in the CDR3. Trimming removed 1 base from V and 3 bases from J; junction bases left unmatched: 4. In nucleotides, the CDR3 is TGCGCCAGCAGCTTGCCGAGACTAGCGGGAGGCTACAATGAGCAGTTCTTC. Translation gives CASSLPRLAGGYNEQFF.

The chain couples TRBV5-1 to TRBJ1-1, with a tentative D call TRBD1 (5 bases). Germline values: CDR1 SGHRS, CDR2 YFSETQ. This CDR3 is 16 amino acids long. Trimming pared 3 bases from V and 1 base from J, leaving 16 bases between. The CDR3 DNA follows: TGCGCCAGCAGCTACCTCCCTGGAGGGGAGAACACTGAAGCTTTCTTT. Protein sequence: CASSYLPGGENTEAFF.

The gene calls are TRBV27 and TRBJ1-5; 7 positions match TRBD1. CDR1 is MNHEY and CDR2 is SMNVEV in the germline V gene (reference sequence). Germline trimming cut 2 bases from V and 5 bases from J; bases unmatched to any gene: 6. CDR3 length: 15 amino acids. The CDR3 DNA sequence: TGTGCCAGCAGTTTACGACAGGGTGGTGATCAGCCCCAGCATTTT. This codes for CASSLRQGGDQPQHF.

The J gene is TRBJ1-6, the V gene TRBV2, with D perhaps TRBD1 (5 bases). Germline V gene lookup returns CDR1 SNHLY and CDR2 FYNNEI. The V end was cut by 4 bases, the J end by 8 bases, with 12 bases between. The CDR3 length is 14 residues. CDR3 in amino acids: CASSVVGEDSPLHF. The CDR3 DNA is TGTGCCAGCAGTGTAGTAGGGGAAGATTCACCCCTCCACTTT.

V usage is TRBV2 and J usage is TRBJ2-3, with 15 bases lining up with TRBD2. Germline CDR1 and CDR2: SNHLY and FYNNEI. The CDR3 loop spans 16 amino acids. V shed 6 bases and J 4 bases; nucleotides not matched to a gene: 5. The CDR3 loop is CASRRTSGRASDTQYF. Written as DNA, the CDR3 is TGTGCCAGCAGAAGGACTAGCGGGAGGGCCTCAGATACGCAGTATTTT.

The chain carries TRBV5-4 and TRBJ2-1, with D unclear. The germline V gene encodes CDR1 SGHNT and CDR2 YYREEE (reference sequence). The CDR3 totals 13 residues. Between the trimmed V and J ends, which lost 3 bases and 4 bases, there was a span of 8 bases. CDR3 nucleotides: TGTGCCAGCAGCTCAAGACTGTACAATGAGCAGTTCTTC. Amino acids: CASSSRLYNEQFF. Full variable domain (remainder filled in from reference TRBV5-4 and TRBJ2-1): ETGVTQSPTHLIKTRGQQVTLRCSSQSGHNTVSWYQQALGQGPQFIFQYYREEENGRGNFPPRFSGLQFPNYSSELNVNALELDDSALYLCASSSRLYNEQFFGPGTRLTVL.

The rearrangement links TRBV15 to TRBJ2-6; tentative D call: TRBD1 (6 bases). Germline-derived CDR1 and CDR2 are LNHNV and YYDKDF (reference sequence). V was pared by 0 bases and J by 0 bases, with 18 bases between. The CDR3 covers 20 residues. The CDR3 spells CATSREFRGLRYSGANVLTF. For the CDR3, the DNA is TGTGCCACCAGCAGAGAATTCAGGGGCCTAAGGTACTCTGGGGCCAACGTCCTGACTTTC. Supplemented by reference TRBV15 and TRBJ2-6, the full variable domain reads DAMVIQNPRYQVTQFGKPVTLSCSQTLNHNVMYWYQQKSSQAPKLLFHYYDKDFNNEADTPDNFQSRRPNTSFCFLDIRSPGLGDTAMYLCATSREFRGLRYSGANVLTFGAGSRLTVL.

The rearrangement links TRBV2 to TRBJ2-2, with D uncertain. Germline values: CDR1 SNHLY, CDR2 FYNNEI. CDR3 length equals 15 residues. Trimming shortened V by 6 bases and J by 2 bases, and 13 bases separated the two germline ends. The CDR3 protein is CASRLASTNTGELFF. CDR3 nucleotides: TGTGCCAGCAGATTAGCATCCACCAACACCGGGGAGCTGTTTTTT.

CDR3 region: CASSLGGSLHRELFF. The CDR3 bases are TGCGCCAGCAGCTTGGGCGGGAGCCTTCACCGGGAGCTGTTTTTT. The J gene is TRBJ2-2, the V gene TRBV5-1, with TRBD2 matching 7 bases. Germline V lookup: CDR1 SGHRS, CDR2 YFSETQ. CDR3 size: 15 residues. V was pared by 0 bases and J by 9 bases, with 8 bases of the junction left unmatched.

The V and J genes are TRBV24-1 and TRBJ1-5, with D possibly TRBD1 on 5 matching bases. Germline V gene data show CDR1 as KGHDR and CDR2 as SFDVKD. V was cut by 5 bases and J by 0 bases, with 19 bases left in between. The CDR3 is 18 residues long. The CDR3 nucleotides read TGTGCCACCAGTGCGGGGGGTAGGGGCCAATATAGCAATCAGCCCCAGCATTTT. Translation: CATSAGGRGQYSNQPQHF.

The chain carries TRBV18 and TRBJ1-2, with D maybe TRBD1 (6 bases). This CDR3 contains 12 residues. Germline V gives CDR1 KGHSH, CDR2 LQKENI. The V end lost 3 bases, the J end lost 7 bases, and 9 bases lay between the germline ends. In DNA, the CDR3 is TGTGCCAGCTCACCGACAGGCTTTGGCTACACCTTC. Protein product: CASSPTGFGYTF.

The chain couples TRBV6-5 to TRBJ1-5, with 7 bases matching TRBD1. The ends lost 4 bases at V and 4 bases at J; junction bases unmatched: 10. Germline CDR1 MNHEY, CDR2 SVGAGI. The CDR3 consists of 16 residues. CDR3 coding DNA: TGTGCCAGCAGTTTGACCGGGACAGACATAAATCAGCCCCAGCATTTT. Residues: CASSLTGTDINQPQHF.

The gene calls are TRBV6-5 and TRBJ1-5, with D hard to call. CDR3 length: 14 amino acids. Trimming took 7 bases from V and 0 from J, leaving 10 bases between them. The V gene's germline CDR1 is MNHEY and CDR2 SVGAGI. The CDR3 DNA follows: TGTGCCAGCACCCCCGGGGTTAGCAATCAGCCCCAGCATTTT. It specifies CASTPGVSNQPQHF.

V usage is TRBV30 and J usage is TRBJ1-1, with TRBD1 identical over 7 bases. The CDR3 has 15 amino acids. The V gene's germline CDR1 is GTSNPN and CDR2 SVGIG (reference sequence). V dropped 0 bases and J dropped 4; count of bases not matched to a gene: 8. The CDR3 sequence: CAWSVLGRGTTEAFF. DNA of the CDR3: TGTGCCTGGAGTGTACTGGGCAGGGGGACCACTGAAGCTTTCTTT.

CDR3 sequence (DNA): TGTGCCAGCAGTTATGTATACACCGGGGAGCTGTTTTTT. Translation: CASSYVYTGELFF. The V and J genes are TRBV27 and TRBJ2-2; D ambiguous. The germline V gene has CDR1 MNHEY and CDR2 SMNVEV (reference sequence). The CDR3 has 13 residues. With 4 bases removed from V and 3 bases from J, the gap between germline ends came to 6 bases.

The CDR3, as DNA: TGTGCCAGCAGTTTAGGGACATATCAGTTCTTC. Residues: CASSLGTYQFF. This chain uses TRBV12-3 or TRBV12-4 with TRBJ2-1; possibly TRBD1 for D (5 bases). The CDR3 has 11 amino acids. V lost 1 base to trimming and J lost 13 bases, with 8 bases between them.

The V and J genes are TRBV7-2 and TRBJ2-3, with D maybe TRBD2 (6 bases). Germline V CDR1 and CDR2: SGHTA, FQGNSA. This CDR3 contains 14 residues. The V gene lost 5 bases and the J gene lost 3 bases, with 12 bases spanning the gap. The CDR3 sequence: CASSRAGLTDTQYF. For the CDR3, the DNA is TGTGCCAGCAGCAGGGCGGGGTTAACAGATACGCAGTATTTT.

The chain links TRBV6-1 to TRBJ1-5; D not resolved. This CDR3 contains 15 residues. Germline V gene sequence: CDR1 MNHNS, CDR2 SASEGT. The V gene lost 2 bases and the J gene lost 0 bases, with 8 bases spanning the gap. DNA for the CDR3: TGTGCCAGCAGTGAAAATACTTTTAGCAATCAGCCCCAGCATTTT. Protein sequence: CASSENTFSNQPQHF.